Listed below are T cell receptor beta chains from one sample, sequenced in a study of human thymus T cells. Sequencing used immunoSEQ multiplex PCR; TCRdb keeps in-frame clones, though not all of them. In the table there are around 44,000 clones, 94% of which are singletons. The specimen was blood. These receptors were collected from a boy less than two years old with a congenital heart defect but otherwise immunologically healthy. Each CDR3 is given with its conserved first and last residue. Each record gives: V gene, CDR3 length, D gene, J gene, clone size, CDR3 protein, CDR3 DNA. The D gene is left open where the match is weak. Size is stated for part of the rows, as once, few or many counts, or as a class when the clone is expanded.

V: TRBV4-3; length: 15; D: -; J: TRBJ1-5; size: -; CDR3: CASSPQRGGNQPQHF; DNA: TGCGCCAGCAGCCCGCAGCGGGGGGGCAATCAGCCCCAGCATTTT
V: TRBV7-6; length: 14; D: -; J: TRBJ2-1; size: -; CDR3: CASSLAGSGNEQFF; DNA: TGTGCCAGCAGCTTAGCGGGGTCTGGCAATGAGCAGTTCTTC
V: TRBV15; length: 16; D: -; J: TRBJ2-7; size: -; CDR3: CATSRERGTLAYEQYF; DNA: TGTGCCACCAGCAGAGAACGGGGGACACTTGCCTACGAGCAGTACTTC
V: TRBV15; length: 15; D: -; J: TRBJ1-6; size: -; CDR3: CATSRDKPPLSPLHF; DNA: TGTGCCACCAGCAGAGATAAACCTCCACTTTCACCCCTCCACTTT
V: TRBV7-2; length: 13; D: TRBD2; J: TRBJ2-1; size: -; CDR3: CASSLERGNEQFF; DNA: TGTGCCAGCAGCTTGGAGCGGGGCAATGAGCAGTTCTTC
V: TRBV7-2; length: 11; D: -; J: TRBJ2-3; size: once; CDR3: CATGARNTQYF; DNA: TGTGCCACGGGGGCGCGGAATACGCAGTATTTT
V: TRBV6-5; length: 14; D: TRBD1; J: TRBJ1-2; size: -; CDR3: CASSYSGQGGGYTF; DNA: TGTGCCAGCAGTTACTCGGGACAGGGCGGTGGCTACACCTTC
V: TRBV6-5; length: 11; D: -; J: TRBJ2-7; size: -; CDR3: CASSYSIEQYF; DNA: TGTGCCAGCAGTTACTCGATCGAGCAGTACTTC
V: TRBV28; length: 14; D: -; J: TRBJ1-2; size: -; CDR3: CASSHSEVNYGYTF; DNA: TGTGCCAGCAGCCACTCGGAGGTCAACTATGGCTACACCTTC
V: TRBV4-2; length: 12; D: -; J: TRBJ1-2; size: -; CDR3: CASSQEPYGYTF; DNA: TGTGCCAGCAGCCAAGAGCCCTATGGCTACACCTTC
V: TRBV28; length: 12; D: -; J: TRBJ1-2; size: once; CDR3: CASSLGSYGYTF; DNA: TGTGCCAGCAGTTTGGGCAGCTATGGCTACACCTTC
V: TRBV10-3; length: 17; D: -; J: TRBJ2-3; size: -; CDR3: CAIRPQTIQASGDTQYF; DNA: TGTGCCATCAGGCCCCAAACGATACAGGCCTCGGGGGATACGCAGTATTTT
V: TRBV10-3; length: 15; D: TRBD1; J: TRBJ2-3; size: -; CDR3: CAISEEGRGRDTQYF; DNA: TGTGCCATCAGTGAAGAGGGCAGGGGGCGCGATACGCAGTATTTT
V: TRBV11-2; length: 16; D: -; J: TRBJ2-7; size: -; CDR3: CASSLLAGRSSYEQYF; DNA: TGTGCCAGCAGCTTACTCGCGGGGAGGAGCTCCTACGAGCAGTACTTC
V: TRBV30; length: 14; D: TRBD1; J: TRBJ1-1; size: -; CDR3: CAWTIRGVNTEAFF; DNA: TGTGCCTGGACAATCAGGGGGGTGAACACTGAAGCTTTCTTT
V: TRBV10-3; length: 14; D: -; J: TRBJ2-7; size: -; CDR3: CASKGTGSSYEQYF; DNA: TGTGCCTCCAAAGGTACAGGGAGCTCCTACGAGCAGTACTTC
V: TRBV7-8; length: 14; D: -; J: TRBJ1-2; size: -; CDR3: CASSPTIGGYGYTF; DNA: TGTGCCAGCAGCCCCACAATTGGGGGCTATGGCTACACCTTC
V: TRBV10-3; length: 13; D: -; J: TRBJ1-5; size: -; CDR3: CAIRGGAEQPQHF; DNA: TGTGCCATCCGGGGGGGCGCAGAACAGCCCCAGCATTTT
V: TRBV10-2; length: 16; D: TRBD2; J: TRBJ2-3; size: -; CDR3: CASKGPGTSGTDTQYF; DNA: TGCGCCAGCAAGGGGCCCGGGACTAGCGGCACAGATACGCAGTATTTT
V: TRBV6-1; length: 15; D: TRBD1; J: TRBJ2-7; size: -; CDR3: CASTSRDRGAYEQYF; DNA: TGTGCCAGCACCTCTAGGGACAGGGGAGCCTACGAGCAGTACTTC
V: TRBV7-3; length: 15; D: TRBD2; J: TRBJ2-7; size: -; CDR3: CASSLGLAGPYEQYF; DNA: TGTGCCAGCAGCTTAGGACTAGCGGGGCCCTACGAGCAGTACTTC
V: TRBV18; length: 15; D: TRBD2; J: TRBJ2-7; size: once; CDR3: CASSPIAGDPYEQYF; DNA: TGTGCCAGCTCACCAATAGCGGGGGACCCCTACGAGCAGTACTTC
V: TRBV11-2; length: 16; D: -; J: TRBJ2-3; size: -; CDR3: CASKWGRAAYTDTQYF; DNA: TGTGCCAGCAAGTGGGGACGGGCGGCCTACACAGATACGCAGTATTTT
V: TRBV6-4; length: 14; D: -; J: TRBJ2-7; size: -; CDR3: CASVGQPKPYEQYF; DNA: TGTGCCAGCGTCGGACAGCCCAAGCCCTACGAGCAGTACTTC
V: TRBV7-9; length: 16; D: TRBD2; J: TRBJ2-2; size: -; CDR3: CASSLASGGITGELFF; DNA: TGTGCCAGCAGCTTAGCGTCGGGGGGTATCACCGGGGAGCTGTTTTTT
V: TRBV6-1; length: 15; D: TRBD2; J: TRBJ2-1; size: -; CDR3: CASRVAGFSYNEQFF; DNA: TGTGCCAGCAGGGTAGCGGGTTTTTCCTACAATGAGCAGTTCTTC
V: TRBV7-2; length: 14; D: -; J: TRBJ1-3; size: -; CDR3: CASMWAGSGNTIYF; DNA: TGTGCCAGCATGTGGGCAGGGTCTGGAAACACCATATATTTT
V: TRBV4-2; length: 12; D: -; J: TRBJ2-2; size: -; CDR3: CASSRGTGELFF; DNA: TGTGCCAGCAGCCGGGGGACCGGGGAGCTGTTTTTT
V: TRBV6-6; length: 15; D: -; J: TRBJ1-1; size: -; CDR3: CASSYWAGKTTEAFF; DNA: TGTGCCAGCAGTTACTGGGCAGGGAAAACCACTGAAGCTTTCTTT
V: TRBV6-5; length: 14; D: -; J: TRBJ2-4; size: -; CDR3: CASSLYHARDIQYF; DNA: TGTGCCAGCAGTCTGTATCACGCTAGGGACATTCAGTACTTC
V: TRBV5-1; length: 14; D: -; J: TRBJ1-4; size: few; CDR3: CASSLDSLNEKLFF; DNA: TGCGCCAGCAGCTTGGACAGCCTTAATGAAAAACTGTTTTTT
V: TRBV7-9; length: 14; D: -; J: TRBJ2-3; size: -; CDR3: CASTTGGGTDTQYF; DNA: TGTGCCAGCACTACAGGGGGGGGCACAGATACGCAGTATTTT
V: TRBV11-3; length: 13; D: TRBD1; J: TRBJ1-2; size: -; CDR3: CASSGDRGYGYTF; DNA: TGTGCCAGCAGCGGGGACAGGGGCTATGGCTACACCTTC
V: TRBV9; length: 17; D: TRBD1; J: TRBJ1-1; size: -; CDR3: CASSVRTGDGGKTEAFF; DNA: TGTGCCAGCAGCGTACGGACAGGGGACGGGGGAAAGACTGAAGCTTTCTTT
V: TRBV11-2; length: 11; D: -; J: TRBJ2-1; size: -; CDR3: CASSGLHEQFF; DNA: TGTGCCAGCAGCGGGCTCCATGAGCAGTTCTTC
V: TRBV12-5; length: 12; D: -; J: TRBJ2-5; size: -; CDR3: CASGGIQETQYF; DNA: TGTGCTAGTGGAGGGATCCAAGAGACCCAGTACTTC
V: TRBV10-3; length: 16; D: TRBD2; J: TRBJ2-1; size: -; CDR3: CAISDELAGFYNEQFF; DNA: TGTGCCATCAGTGATGAGTTAGCGGGGTTCTACAATGAGCAGTTCTTC
V: TRBV6-1; length: 16; D: -; J: TRBJ2-3; size: -; CDR3: CASSGTGVGSTDTQYF; DNA: TGTGCCAGCAGTGGTACAGGTGTGGGTAGCACAGATACGCAGTATTTT
V: TRBV14; length: 15; D: -; J: TRBJ1-6; size: -; CDR3: CASSQHSSYNSPLHF; DNA: TGTGCCAGCAGCCAGCACAGCTCCTATAATTCACCCCTCCACTTT
V: TRBV19; length: 15; D: TRBD2; J: TRBJ2-5; size: -; CDR3: CASSIGTSGGETQYF; DNA: TGTGCCAGTAGTATAGGGACTAGCGGGGGTGAGACCCAGTACTTC
V: TRBV18; length: 15; D: TRBD1; J: TRBJ1-2; size: -; CDR3: CASSPWTGGGEGYTF; DNA: TGTGCCAGCTCACCATGGACAGGGGGAGGTGAAGGCTACACCTTC
V: TRBV5-1; length: 14; D: -; J: TRBJ1-2; size: -; CDR3: CASSLSGLTYGYTF; DNA: TGCGCCAGCAGCTTGTCTGGCTTAACCTATGGCTACACCTTC
V: TRBV5-1; length: 14; D: -; J: TRBJ1-6; size: -; CDR3: CASSLGGYNSPLHF; DNA: TGCGCCAGCAGCTTAGGGGGCTATAATTCACCCCTCCACTTT
V: TRBV7-2; length: 14; D: TRBD1; J: TRBJ1-2; size: -; CDR3: CASSLGTGRSGYTF; DNA: TGTGCCAGCAGCTTAGGGACAGGGAGGAGTGGCTACACCTTC
V: TRBV5-1; length: 14; D: -; J: TRBJ2-5; size: -; CDR3: CASSFQDLKETQYF; DNA: TGCGCCAGCAGCTTTCAGGACCTCAAAGAGACCCAGTACTTC
V: TRBV15; length: 14; D: -; J: TRBJ2-3; size: -; CDR3: CATSSGGPTDTQYF; DNA: TGTGCCACCAGCAGCGGGGGACCCACAGATACGCAGTATTTT
V: TRBV5-1; length: 13; D: -; J: TRBJ1-5; size: -; CDR3: CASSLVGNQPQHF; DNA: TGCGCCAGCAGCTTGGTCGGCAATCAGCCCCAGCATTTT
V: TRBV18; length: 11; D: -; J: TRBJ2-3; size: -; CDR3: CASSPYDTQYF; DNA: TGTGCCAGCTCGCCCTACGATACGCAGTATTTT
V: TRBV14; length: 14; D: -; J: TRBJ2-2; size: few; CDR3: CASSQAGNTGELFF; DNA: TGTGCCAGCAGCCAAGCAGGGAACACCGGGGAGCTGTTTTTT
V: TRBV19; length: 13; D: -; J: TRBJ2-7; size: -; CDR3: CASSKRDGPEQYF; DNA: TGTGCCAGTAGCAAAAGGGACGGCCCAGAGCAGTACTTC
V: TRBV6-1; length: 15; D: -; J: TRBJ1-5; size: -; CDR3: CATLEADPSGQPQHF; DNA: TGTGCCACCCTAGAGGCAGATCCATCGGGTCAGCCCCAGCATTTT
V: TRBV11-3; length: 12; D: -; J: TRBJ2-7; size: once; CDR3: CASSLPLHEQYF; DNA: TGTGCCAGCAGCCTCCCGTTACACGAGCAGTACTTC
V: TRBV10-3; length: 15; D: -; J: TRBJ2-5; size: -; CDR3: CAISLRQGPGETQYF; DNA: TGTGCCATCAGTCTCCGTCAGGGGCCCGGGGAGACCCAGTACTTC
V: TRBV4-1; length: 16; D: -; J: TRBJ1-1; size: -; CDR3: CASSQLWIPGRTEAFF; DNA: TGCGCCAGCAGCCAACTTTGGATTCCGGGACGAACTGAAGCTTTCTTT
V: TRBV28; length: 16; D: TRBD2; J: TRBJ2-5; size: -; CDR3: CASSELSGVYQETQYF; DNA: TGTGCCAGCAGTGAGCTAAGCGGGGTGTACCAAGAGACCCAGTACTTC
V: TRBV5-1; length: 11; D: -; J: TRBJ2-3; size: -; CDR3: CASSLSDTQYF; DNA: TGCGCCAGCAGCTTGTCAGATACGCAGTATTTT
V: TRBV11-2; length: 13; D: -; J: TRBJ2-7; size: -; CDR3: CASSSTGPREQYF; DNA: TGTGCCAGCAGCTCCACAGGGCCCAGGGAGCAGTACTTC
V: TRBV6-5; length: 13; D: TRBD2; J: TRBJ2-3; size: -; CDR3: CASSLAGTDTQYF; DNA: TGTGCCAGCAGCCTAGCGGGCACAGATACGCAGTATTTT
V: TRBV7-9; length: 18; D: TRBD2; J: TRBJ2-3; size: once; CDR3: CASSPGRLAGRDVDTQYF; DNA: TGTGCCAGCAGCCCAGGTAGACTAGCGGGGAGAGACGTAGATACGCAGTATTTT
V: TRBV2; length: 14; D: -; J: TRBJ1-5; size: -; CDR3: CASSEKDINQPQHF; DNA: TGTGCCAGCAGTGAAAAAGACATCAATCAGCCCCAGCATTTT